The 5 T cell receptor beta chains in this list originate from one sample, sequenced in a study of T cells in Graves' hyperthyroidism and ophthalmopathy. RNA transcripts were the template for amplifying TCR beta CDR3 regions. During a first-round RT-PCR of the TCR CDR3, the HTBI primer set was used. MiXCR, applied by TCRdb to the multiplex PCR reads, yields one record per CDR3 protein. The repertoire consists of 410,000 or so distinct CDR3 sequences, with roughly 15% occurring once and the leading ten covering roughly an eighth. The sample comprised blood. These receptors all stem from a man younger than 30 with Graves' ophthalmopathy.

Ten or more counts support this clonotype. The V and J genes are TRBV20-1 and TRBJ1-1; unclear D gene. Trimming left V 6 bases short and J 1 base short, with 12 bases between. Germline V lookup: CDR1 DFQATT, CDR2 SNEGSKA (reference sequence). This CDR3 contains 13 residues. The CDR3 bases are TGCAGTGCAACGCTATTGAGGAACACTGAAGCTTTCTTT. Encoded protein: CSATLLRNTEAFF.

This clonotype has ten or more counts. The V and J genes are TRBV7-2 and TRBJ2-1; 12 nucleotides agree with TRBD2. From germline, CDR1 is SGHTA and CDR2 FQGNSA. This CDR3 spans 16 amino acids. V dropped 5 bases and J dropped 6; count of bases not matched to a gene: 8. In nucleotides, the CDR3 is TGTGCCAGCAGCCCCCTAGCGGGAGGGCCTGGCAATGAGCAGTTCTTC. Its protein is CASSPLAGGPGNEQFF.

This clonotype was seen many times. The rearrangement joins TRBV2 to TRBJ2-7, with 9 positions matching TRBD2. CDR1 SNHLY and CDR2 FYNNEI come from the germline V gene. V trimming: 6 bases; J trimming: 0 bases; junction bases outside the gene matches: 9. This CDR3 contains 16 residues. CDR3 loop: CASRPRGGRSSYEQYF. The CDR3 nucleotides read TGTGCCAGCAGGCCGCGGGGGGGCCGTTCCTCCTACGAGCAGTACTTC.

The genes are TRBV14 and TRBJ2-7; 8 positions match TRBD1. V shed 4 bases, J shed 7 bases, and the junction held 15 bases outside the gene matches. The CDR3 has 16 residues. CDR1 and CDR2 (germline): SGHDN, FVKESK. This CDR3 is CASSREPGGEKAEQYF. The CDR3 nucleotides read TGTGCCAGCAGCCGCGAACCAGGGGGCGAAAAGGCGGAGCAGTACTTC. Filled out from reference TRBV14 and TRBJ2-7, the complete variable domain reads EAGVTQFPSHSVIEKGQTVTLRCDPISGHDNLYWYRRVMGKEIKFLLHFVKESKQDESGMPNNRFLAERTGGTYSTLKVQPAELEDSGVYFCASSREPGGEKAEQYFGPGTRLTVT.

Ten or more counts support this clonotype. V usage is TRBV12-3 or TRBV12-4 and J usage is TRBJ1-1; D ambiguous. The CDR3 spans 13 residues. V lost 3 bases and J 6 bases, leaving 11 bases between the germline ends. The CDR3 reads CASSFGKRAEAFF. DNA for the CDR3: TGTGCCAGCAGTTTTGGGAAGAGGGCTGAAGCTTTCTTT.